This entry describes one T cell receptor (beta chain). The CDR3 length is 16 residues. Germline-derived CDR1 and CDR2 are MNHEY and SMNVEV (reference sequence). V was clipped by 8 bases and J by 11 bases; unmatched bases: 18. Each CDR3 protein is one row after TCRdb ran MiXCR on the PCR reads. The sample includes tens of thousands of distinct CDR3 sequences, roughly 51% of them seen just once. The data are from a study of CDR3 diversity in severe acne. The origin of this receptor is a male donor in good health, without acne. The chain links TRBV27 to TRBJ2-3; TRBD2 matches at 11 bases. The specimen was blood. The CDR3 reads CASGVAGGPRSNEQYF. The CDR3, as DNA: TGTGCCAGCGGAGTAGCGGGGGGGCCCAGGTCAAATGAGCAGTATTTT.